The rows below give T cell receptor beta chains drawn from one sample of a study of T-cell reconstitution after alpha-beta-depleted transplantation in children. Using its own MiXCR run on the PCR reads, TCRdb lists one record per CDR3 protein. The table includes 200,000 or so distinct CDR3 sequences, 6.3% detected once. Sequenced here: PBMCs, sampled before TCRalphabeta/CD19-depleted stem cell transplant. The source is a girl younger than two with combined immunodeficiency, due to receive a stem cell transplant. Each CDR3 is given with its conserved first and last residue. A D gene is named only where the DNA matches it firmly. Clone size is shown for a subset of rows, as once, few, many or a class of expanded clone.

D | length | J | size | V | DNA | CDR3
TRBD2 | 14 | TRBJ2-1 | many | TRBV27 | TGTGCCAGCAGTTGGGGGGGCTCCTACAATGAGCAGTTCTTC | CASSWGGSYNEQFF
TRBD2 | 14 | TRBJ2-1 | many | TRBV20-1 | TGCAGTGCTACCCCTAGCGGGAGAAGCAATGAGCAGTTCTTC | CSATPSGRSNEQFF
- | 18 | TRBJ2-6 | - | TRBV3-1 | TGTACCAGCAGTTTCCCGGGACTGCAACTCTCTGGGGCCAACGTCCTGACTTTC | CTSSFPGLQLSGANVLTF
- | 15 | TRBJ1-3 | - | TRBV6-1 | TGTGCCAGCAGTGTCGAGGGTGGGTCTGGAAACACCATATATTTT | CASSVEGGSGNTIYF
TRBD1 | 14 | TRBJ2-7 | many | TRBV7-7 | TGTGCTAGCAGCCAGGGACAGGGTATTGGGGAGCAGTACTTC | CASSQGQGIGEQYF
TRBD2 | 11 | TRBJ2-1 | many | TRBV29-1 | TGCAGCGTTGGGGGGGGAAATGAGCAGTTCTTC | CSVGGGNEQFF
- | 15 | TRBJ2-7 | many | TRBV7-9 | TGTGCCAGCAGCACAGCCGGTTGGGGAGGCTACGAGCAGTACTTC | CASSTAGWGGYEQYF
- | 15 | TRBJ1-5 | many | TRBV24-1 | TGTGCCACCAGTTCATCCAGGAGAAGGAATCAGCCCCAGCATTTT | CATSSSRRRNQPQHF
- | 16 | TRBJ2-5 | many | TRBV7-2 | TGTGCCAGCAGCTTGGGTAGCGGCAACCCTCAAGAGACCCAGTACTTC | CASSLGSGNPQETQYF
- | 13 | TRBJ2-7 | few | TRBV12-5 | TGTGCTAGTGGTTTGGTACTCTTCTCCGAGCAGTACTTC | CASGLVLFSEQYF
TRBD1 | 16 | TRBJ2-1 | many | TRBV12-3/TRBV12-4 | TGTGCCAGCAGTCCACACCCCCCGGACAGGGACAATGAGCAGTTCTTC | CASSPHPPDRDNEQFF
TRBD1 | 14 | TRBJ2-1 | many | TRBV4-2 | TGTGCCAGCAGCCGCCGGACAGGGAGCAATGAGCAGTTCTTC | CASSRRTGSNEQFF
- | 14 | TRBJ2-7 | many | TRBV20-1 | TGCAGTGCTGTGGACAGACGGGGCGTCGACGAGCAGTACTTC | CSAVDRRGVDEQYF
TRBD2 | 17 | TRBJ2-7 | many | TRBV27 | TGTGCCAGCAGGGAGTCCGCTTTAGCGGGAAACTTTAACGAGCAGTACTTC | CASRESALAGNFNEQYF
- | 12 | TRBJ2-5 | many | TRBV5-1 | TGCGCCAGCAGCTTGGGGGAAGAGACCCAGTACTTC | CASSLGEETQYF
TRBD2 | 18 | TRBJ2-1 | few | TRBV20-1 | TGCAGTGCTAGAGCTTCTACGACTAGCGGGCCATCCTACAATGAGCAGTTCTTC | CSARASTTSGPSYNEQFF
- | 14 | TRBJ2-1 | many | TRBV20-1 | TGCAGTGCTGGAAGAGCCAAGTCTTACAATGAGCAGTTCTTC | CSAGRAKSYNEQFF
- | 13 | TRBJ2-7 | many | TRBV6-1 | TGTGCCAGCTCAGAGGGTGGGGCTTACGAGCAGTACTTC | CASSEGGAYEQYF
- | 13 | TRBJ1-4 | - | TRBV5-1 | TGCGCCAGCAGCCCGGGGATGGGAAGGGTACTGTTTTTT | CASSPGMGRVLFF
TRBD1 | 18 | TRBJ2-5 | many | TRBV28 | TGTGCCAGCAGTTTATCACTCACAGGGGCCACCGACCTGGAGACCCAGTACTTC | CASSLSLTGATDLETQYF
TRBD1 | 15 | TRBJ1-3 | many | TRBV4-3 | TGCGCCAGCAGCCAAGATATGGACAGGGTGAACACCATATATTTT | CASSQDMDRVNTIYF
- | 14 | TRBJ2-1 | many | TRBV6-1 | TGTGCCAGCAGCGGGACCAGATCACACAATGAGCAGTTCTTC | CASSGTRSHNEQFF